A single sample gave rise to the 12 T cell receptor beta chains below, sequenced in a study of tumor-infiltrating lymphocytes in primary liver carcinoma. The researchers produced TCR beta cDNA from roughly 500 ng total RNA with a constant-region primer. ARM-PCR, slightly modified, supplied the TCR beta libraries through three nested multiplex PCR rounds. Primers for the first two PCR rounds were TRBV1-TRBV30 forward primers and a C-beta reverse primer (roughly 10 cycles per round). MiXCR, applied by TCRdb to the multiplex PCR reads, yields one record per CDR3 protein. The sample has about 110,000 distinct CDR3 sequences; 80% to 85% are singletons. Investigators took RNA and DNA out together from roughly 18-30 mg of unsorted bulk tissue. The sample consisted of liver tumor tissue from sampling region 3. Documented subset: tumor region T3, left-lateral pole. These receptors originate from a man aged 35 to 55 with primary liver carcinoma and hepatitis B virus infection.

With respect to this clonotype: One end of the junction does not line up with germline, which may come from a read error. The chain combines TRBV5-4 with TRBJ2-3; D uncertain. CDR3 length: 13 amino acids. CDR1 SGHNT and CDR2 YYREEE come from the germline V gene (reference sequence). In nucleotides, the CDR3 is TGTGCCAGCAGCCCCCCGAGTGTTAATACGCAGTGCTTT. It codes for CASSPPSVNTQCF.

Only a few counts were recorded for this clonotype. The chain combines TRBV29-1 with TRBJ2-1; no definite D call. CDR1 is SQVTM and CDR2 is ANQGSEA in the germline V gene. The CDR3 loop spans 12 amino acids. With 5 bases removed from V and 16 bases from J, the gap between germline ends came to 21 bases. The CDR3 DNA is TGCAGCGTTTCTCACCCGTCTGGTATTATTTTCTTC. It specifies CSVSHPSGIIFF.

With regard to this clonotype: An end of the junction does not agree with germline; a read error may underlie this. V is TRBV10-3 and J is TRBJ1-2; D gene ambiguous. The CDR3 is 14 residues long. Germline CDR1 and CDR2: ENHRY and SYGVKD. The DNA for the CDR3 is TGTACCATCAGTGTGTCCCAATTGGCGGATGGTTACACCTTC. Protein sequence: CTISVSQLADGYTF.

A remark on this clonotype: Without the conserved terminal phenylalanine or tryptophan, this CDR3 likely stems from a read error. The DNA is omitted, as the CDR3 cannot be located on it reliably, and the CDR3 follows TCRdb's listing. The chain carries TRBV11-1 and TRBJ2-3. Germline CDR1 SGHAT, CDR2 FQDESV (reference sequence). With termini counted, the CDR3 has 11 amino acids. CDR3 amino acids: CASRRDDTRYS.

This chain connects TRBV6-1 to TRBJ1-1; D may be TRBD1 (6 bases). Germline CDR1 MNHNS, CDR2 SASEGT. The CDR3 covers 16 residues. Trimming removed 6 bases at V and 0 bases at J, with 17 bases between. The CDR3 DNA is TGTGCCAGCAGAATGGGACATGGAGGCATGAACACTGAAGCTTTCTTT. It translates to CASRMGHGGMNTEAFF.

In this sample, this clonotype turned up a few times. Given the absence of the conserved phenylalanine or tryptophan at the CDR3 end, a read error is likely. The V call is TRBV29-1, the J call TRBJ1-2; 7 positions agree with TRBD1. Germline CDR1 is SQVTM and CDR2 is ANQGSEA. This CDR3 spans 14 amino acids. The CDR3 nucleotides are TGCAGTGTCCTCCCTGACAGGGACATGAATGGCTACACCTTA. Encoded protein: CSVLPDRDMNGYTL.

The rearrangement links TRBV28 to TRBJ2-5; D perhaps matches TRBD2 (6 bases). Germline CDR1 MDHEN, CDR2 SYDVKM. With 8 bases removed from V and 10 bases from J, the gap between germline ends came to 26 bases. The CDR3 is made up of 15 amino acids. The CDR3, as DNA: TGTGCCAGCGGCGAGCCTAGCGCACCGCAGAGGGGCCAGTACTTC. The encoded protein is CASGEPSAPQRGQYF.

The chain joins TRBV20-1 to TRBJ2-5, with a possible D match to TRBD1 (6 bases). Germline V gene lookup returns CDR1 DFQATT and CDR2 SNEGSKA (reference sequence). V was trimmed by 6 bases and J by 3 bases, leaving 26 bases between them. The CDR3 contains 17 residues. The CDR3 DNA follows: TGCAGTGCCGGCCCTGCTCAAGGGCTAACAGGGAAAGAGACCCAGTACTTC. Protein product: CSAGPAQGLTGKETQYF.

This clonotype was detected many times. The chain joins TRBV29-1 to TRBJ2-5, with unresolved D. CDR3 length equals 12 residues. Trimming cost V 2 bases and J 4 bases, with 8 bases left between them. Per germline, CDR1 SQVTM and CDR2 ANQGSEA. CDR3 in amino acids: CSVESPGETQYF. The CDR3 nucleotides are TGCAGCGTTGAATCACCCGGAGAGACCCAGTACTTC.

This clonotype has only one observation. The rearrangement joins TRBV4-2 to TRBJ2-7; 10 nucleotides align to TRBD2. Germline V gene sequence: CDR1 LGHNA, CDR2 YNFKEQ. The CDR3 covers 17 residues. Trimming cost V 3 bases and J 4 bases; bases outside gene matches: 12. In DNA, the CDR3 is TGTGCCAGCAGCCATGGTCTCGCTAGCGGGGGAACTTACGAGCAGTACTTC. Translating it yields CASSHGLASGGTYEQYF.

For this clonotype: Relative to the germline gene, one junction end is altered; a read error may explain this. This chain connects TRBV29-1 to TRBJ2-1; D is uncertain. CDR1 SQVTM and CDR2 ANQGSEA come from the germline V gene. The CDR3 has 13 amino acids. The CDR3 DNA reads TGCAGCATTGAAGAGCCCTATAACAATGAGCAGTTCTTC. The encoded protein is CSIEEPYNNEQFF.

A remark on this clonotype: A junction end diverges from the germline sequence, so it may reflect a read error. This sequence joins TRBV4-1 and TRBJ2-5; possible D gene TRBD2, 5 bases. CDR1 MGHRA and CDR2 YSYEKL come from the germline V gene. The CDR3 runs 16 residues. Here the CDR3 DNA reads TGCGCCAGCAGTCAAGCTTGGGGAGCTCGCCAAGAGACCCAGTACTTC. Translating gives CASSQAWGARQETQYF.